This entry lists 31 T cell receptor beta chains sequenced from one sample in a study of shared clonotypes between healthy human individuals. Data came from immunoSEQ multiplex PCR; TCRdb stores just in-frame clones and leaves some out. The sample gives over 850,000 clones, about 84% of which show up once; roughly 0.56% is in the top ten. Material for sequencing was memory CD4+ T cells from PBMCs. Subset in this sample: CD45RA-negative fraction. Receptors originate from a man aged 18 to 35 in good health. Some clones in this sample may be carry-over from other donors' samples.

The V and J genes are TRBV5-1 and TRBJ2-2, with D possibly TRBD2 on 6 matching bases. The germline gives CDR1 SGHRS, CDR2 YFSETQ. Trimming removed 1 base from V and 4 bases from J, with 14 bases in between. This CDR3 spans 16 amino acids. CDR3 region: CASSLFREAGTGELFF. The CDR3 nucleotides read TGCGCCAGCAGCTTGTTTAGGGAGGCCGGCACCGGGGAGCTGTTTTTT.

The V gene is TRBV4-3, the J gene TRBJ2-1, with D maybe TRBD2 (5 bases). The CDR3 sequence is 18 residues long. V dropped 0 bases and J dropped 2 bases, with 17 bases sitting between them. CDR1 LGHNA and CDR2 YSLEER come from the germline V gene. The CDR3 loop reads CASSQESSPNPPYNEQFF. DNA for the CDR3: TGCGCCAGCAGCCAAGAGTCTAGCCCCAACCCCCCCTACAATGAGCAGTTCTTC.

For this clone: This sequence may be a read error, since a much larger clone differs from it by one base. The chain employs TRBV13 and TRBJ1-5; D is undetermined. CDR1 PRHDT and CDR2 FYEKMQ come from the germline V gene (reference sequence). V was clipped by 3 bases and J by 4 bases, with 7 bases between them. This CDR3 comprises 13 residues. CDR3 nucleotide sequence: TGTGCCAGCAGCTTCGGCGGGAATCAGCCCCAGCATTTT. Encoded protein: CASSFGGNQPQHF.

The chain carries TRBV4-1 and TRBJ1-1; D is unresolved. The CDR3 has 13 amino acids. V was pared by 0 bases and J by 10 bases, with 12 bases between. In germline, CDR1 is MGHRA, CDR2 YSYEKL. The CDR3 loop reads CASSQDSHRRAFF. The DNA of the CDR3 is TGCGCCAGCAGCCAAGATTCCCACCGACGAGCTTTCTTT.

The V call is TRBV5-1, the J call TRBJ2-6; TRBD1 aligns across 10 bases. V lost 3 bases and J lost 1; bases outside the gene matches: 4. CDR1 is SGHRS, CDR2 YFSETQ, per germline. This CDR3 is 17 amino acids long. The CDR3 sequence is CASSWDRGGSGANVLTF. For the CDR3, the DNA is TGCGCCAGCAGCTGGGACAGGGGAGGGTCTGGGGCCAACGTCCTGACTTTC.

DNA of the CDR3: TGTGCCAGCAGTCCGACAATCTATGGCTACACCTTC. Its translation is CASSPTIYGYTF. This sequence joins TRBV28 and TRBJ1-2; D uncertain. Germline loops: CDR1 MDHEN, CDR2 SYDVKM. V gave up 5 bases and J gave up 4 bases, with 8 bases separating them. The CDR3 totals 12 residues.

This rearrangement joins TRBV7-3 to TRBJ2-3; 8 bases align to TRBD1. J was trimmed by 6 bases and V by 6 bases; bases with no gene match: 5. The CDR3 is 13 residues long. The V gene's germline CDR1 is SGHTA and CDR2 FQGTGA. CDR3 DNA sequence: TGTGCCAGCAGTTTTTACAGGGGGGATACGCAGTATTTT. Its protein is CASSFYRGDTQYF.

CDR3 DNA: TGTGCCAGCAGCCTCGGGACCGATCCGTCCTACGAGCAGTACTTC. It translates to CASSLGTDPSYEQYF. J is TRBJ2-7 and V is TRBV11-2, with D perhaps matching TRBD1 or TRBD2 (5 bases each). The CDR3 extends over 15 amino acids. Trimming removed 5 bases from V and 1 base from J, with 15 bases in between. CDR1 is SGHAT, CDR2 FQNNGV, per germline. The complete variable domain, with remaining parts taken from reference TRBV11-2 and TRBJ2-7, reads EAGVAQSPRYKIIEKRQSVAFWCNPISGHATLYWYQQILGQGPKLLIQFQNNGVVDDSQLPKDRFSAERLKGVDSTLKIQPAKLEDSAVYLCASSLGTDPSYEQYFGPGTRLTVT.

This clone has more than one count but fewer than ten. The rearrangement joins TRBV7-3 to TRBJ1-1; D uncertain. The CDR3 totals 13 residues. Between the trimmed V and J ends, which lost 2 bases and 4 bases, there was a span of 8 bases. CDR1 and CDR2 from the germline V gene are SGHTA and FQGTGA. The CDR3 DNA reads as TGTGCCAGCAGCTTAGGGGTCGCCACTGAAGCTTTCTTT. Encoded protein: CASSLGVATEAFF.

Of note for this clone: The sample carries other DNA sequences with the same CDR3. The rearrangement links TRBV18 to TRBJ2-5; D may be TRBD1 or TRBD2 (6 bases each). CDR3 size: 14 residues. V was clipped by 0 bases and J by 4 bases, with 9 bases between them. Per germline, CDR1 KGHSH and CDR2 LQKENI. The CDR3 region is CASSPPGGGETQYF. The CDR3 bases are TGTGCCAGCTCACCACCGGGGGGCGGAGAGACCCAGTACTTC. The full variable domain, with the rest looked up from reference TRBV18 and TRBJ2-5, is NAGVMQNPRHLVRRRGQEARLRCSPMKGHSHVYWYRQLPEEGLKFMVYLQKENIIDESGMPKERFSAEFPKEGPSILRIQQVVRGDSAAYFCASSPPGGGETQYFGPGTRLLVL.

This clone was observed once. The rearrangement joins TRBV25-1 to TRBJ1-5, with TRBD1 as a possible D gene (6 bases). Trimming shortened V by 6 bases and J by 3 bases, and 9 bases separated the two germline ends. Germline CDR1 and CDR2: MGHDK and SYGVNS. There are 13 residues in the CDR3. CDR3 loop: CASRAGANQPQHF. Written as DNA, the CDR3 is TGTGCCAGCAGAGCAGGGGCCAATCAGCCCCAGCATTTT.

Details on this clone: One end of the junction is discordant with germline, which a read error may explain. V gene TRBV27 combines with J gene TRBJ1-2, with D unresolved. Germline lookup yields CDR1 MNHEY and CDR2 SMNVEV (reference sequence). CDR3 length: 14 residues. This CDR3 reads CASSLSGAKGGCTF. In DNA form, the CDR3 reads TGTGCCAGCAGTTTATCGGGAGCTAAGGGAGGCTGCACCTTC.

This chain connects TRBV7-6 to TRBJ2-7; D possibly corresponds to TRBD2 (5 bases). V lost 1 base and J 7 bases, leaving 8 bases between the germline ends. The CDR3 contains 12 residues. Germline CDR1 is SGHVS and CDR2 is FNYEAQ. As DNA, the CDR3 is TGTGCCAGCAGCTTAGGCCGGGGTGAGCAGTACTTC. This translates into CASSLGRGEQYF. Filled out from reference TRBV7-6 and TRBJ2-7, the complete variable domain reads GAGVSQSPRYKVTKRGQDVALRCDPISGHVSLYWYRQALGQGPEFLTYFNYEAQQDKSGLPNDRFSAERPEGSISTLTIQRTEQRDSAMYRCASSLGRGEQYFGPGTRLTVT.

The chain recombines TRBV2 with TRBJ2-1; D is tentatively TRBD1 or TRBD2 (5 bases each). The V gene's germline CDR1 is SNHLY and CDR2 FYNNEI. The CDR3 covers 13 residues. Trimming cost V 6 bases and J 7 bases, with 13 bases left between them. The DNA for the CDR3 is TGTGCCAGCAGCGGGATGGGACGGAATGAGCAGTTCTTC. Translated: CASSGMGRNEQFF.

This chain links TRBV7-9 with TRBJ2-3; 8 nucleotides agree with TRBD2. This CDR3 is built from 15 residues. Unmatched junction bases numbered 6, after V lost 5 bases and J lost 2 bases. Germline assignment: CDR1 SEHNR and CDR2 FQNEAQ (reference sequence). CDR3 DNA sequence: TGTGCCAGCAGCCTCACTAGCGGAGTCACAGATACGCAGTATTTT. Its translation is CASSLTSGVTDTQYF.

The chain links TRBV7-8 to TRBJ2-1; 9 nucleotides agree with TRBD2. The CDR3 covers 15 residues. The V gene's germline CDR1 is SGHVS and CDR2 FQNEAQ. J gave up 4 bases and V 5 bases, and 6 bases lay outside the gene matches. The CDR3 DNA reads as TGTGCCAGCAGCCAAGTAGCGGGAGTATACAATGAGCAGTTCTTC. Translation: CASSQVAGVYNEQFF.

V gene TRBV5-5 combines with J gene TRBJ2-7, with TRBD1 as a possible D gene (5 bases). The CDR3 is made up of 14 amino acids. The V gene's germline CDR1 is SGHKS and CDR2 YYEKEE (reference sequence). Trimming left V 0 bases short and J 0 bases short, with 7 bases between. CDR3 in DNA: TGTGCCAGCAGCTTGGCGACAGACTCCTACGAGCAGTACTTC. This gives the protein CASSLATDSYEQYF.

The chain is built from TRBV7-3 and TRBJ2-2; perhaps TRBD2 as D (5 bases). CDR3 size: 13 residues. V was cut by 5 bases and J by 7 bases, with 11 bases left in between. The germline CDR1 and CDR2 sequences are SGHTA and FQGTGA. The CDR3 region is CASSASRGGELFF. For the CDR3, the DNA is TGTGCCAGCAGCGCTAGCAGAGGCGGGGAGCTGTTTTTT. Filled out from reference TRBV7-3 and TRBJ2-2, the complete variable domain reads GAGVSQTPSNKVTEKGKYVELRCDPISGHTALYWYRQSLGQGPEFLIYFQGTGAADDSGLPNDRFFAVRPEGSVSTLKIQRTERGDSAVYLCASSASRGGELFFGEGSRLTVL.

Only a few counts were recorded for this clone. The chain joins TRBV18 to TRBJ2-1; TRBD2 matches 7 bases. CDR1 is KGHSH and CDR2 is LQKENI in the germline V gene. The length of the CDR3 is 16 residues. The ends lost 3 bases at V and 7 bases at J; junction bases unmatched: 12. CDR3 protein: CASSPNSLTSSNEQFF. CDR3 in DNA: TGTGCCAGCTCACCCAACTCTCTGACTAGCAGTAATGAGCAGTTCTTC.

This clone has just a few counts. V usage is TRBV6-5 and J usage is TRBJ2-5; D is undetermined. The V gene lost 5 bases and the J gene lost 7 bases, with 8 bases spanning the gap. The CDR3 totals 11 residues. Germline-derived CDR1 and CDR2 are MNHEY and SVGAGI. The CDR3 is CASSPGRTQYF. The CDR3 nucleotides are TGTGCCAGCAGTCCCGGTCGGACCCAGTACTTC.

The chain couples TRBV5-6 to TRBJ2-3, with D tentatively TRBD2 (5 bases). V gave up 1 base and J gave up 3 bases, with 9 bases separating them. This CDR3 comprises 14 residues. The germline V gene has CDR1 SGHDT and CDR2 YYEEEE. For the CDR3, the DNA is TGTGCCAGCAGCTTGACTAGTTTTACAGATACGCAGTATTTT. As protein: CASSLTSFTDTQYF.

The chain couples TRBV7-8 to TRBJ2-5; 7 bases fit TRBD2. Trimming removed 5 bases from V and 2 bases from J; junction bases left unmatched: 8. CDR1 is SGHVS, CDR2 FQNEAQ, per germline. This CDR3 is 15 amino acids long. The CDR3 is CASSPSLAVQETQYF. CDR3 bases: TGTGCCAGCAGCCCCTCGCTAGCGGTTCAAGAGACCCAGTACTTC. The whole variable domain, remainder taken from reference TRBV7-8 and TRBJ2-5, is GAGVSQSPRYKVAKRGQDVALRCDPISGHVSLFWYQQALGQGPEFLTYFQNEAQLDKSGLPSDRFFAERPEGSVSTLKIQRTQQEDSAVYLCASSPSLAVQETQYFGPGTRLLVL.

The genes are TRBV6-4 and TRBJ2-6; TRBD1 is a possible D gene (5 bases). This CDR3 region has 15 residues. Germline V gene lookup returns CDR1 MRHNA and CDR2 SNTAGT. Trimming pared 6 bases from V and 4 bases from J, leaving 13 bases between. This chain's CDR3 is CASSDQGTGANVLTF. The CDR3 coding sequence is TGTGCCAGCAGCGACCAGGGAACCGGGGCCAACGTCCTGACTTTC.

The chain carries TRBV7-9 and TRBJ2-2; D unclear. The CDR3 is 15 amino acids. Deletions cut 5 bases from V and 2 bases from J, with 12 bases between. Looked up from germline, CDR1 is SEHNR and CDR2 is FQNEAQ (reference sequence). CDR3 amino acids: CASSRAGFNTGELFF. The CDR3 bases are TGTGCCAGCAGCCGAGCAGGTTTTAACACCGGGGAGCTGTTTTTT. Full variable domain (remainder filled in from reference TRBV7-9 and TRBJ2-2): DTGVSQNPRHKITKRGQNVTFRCDPISEHNRLYWYRQTLGQGPEFLTYFQNEAQLEKSRLLSDRFSAERPKGSFSTLEIQRTEQGDSAMYLCASSRAGFNTGELFFGEGSRLTVL.

The chain uses TRBV30 and TRBJ2-5; D gene ambiguous. The DNA end favors TRBJ2-7, so the J call may be wrong. This CDR3 region has 12 residues. Germline V CDR1 and CDR2: GTSNPN, SVGIG (reference sequence). CDR3 DNA: TGTGCCTGGAGTGTTACACCCTACGAGCAGTACTTC. This translates into CAWSVTPYEQYF.

The rearrangement links TRBV6-5 to TRBJ2-1; no clear D. CDR3 length equals 15 residues. Germline V gene sequence: CDR1 MNHEY, CDR2 SVGAGI. V lost 2 bases, J lost 0 bases, and 8 bases lay in between. CDR3 loop: CASSYLSSSYNEQFF. The CDR3 DNA sequence: TGTGCCAGCAGTTACCTTTCGAGCTCCTACAATGAGCAGTTCTTC.

This chain connects TRBV27 to TRBJ2-1; the match to TRBD2 covers 7 bases. J was trimmed by 3 bases and V by 4 bases; bases with no gene match: 6. The CDR3 has 15 amino acids. Looked up from germline, CDR1 is MNHEY and CDR2 is SMNVEV (reference sequence). Here the CDR3 reads CASSSSGRYYNEQFF. CDR3 DNA sequence: TGTGCCAGCAGTTCTAGCGGCCGATACTACAATGAGCAGTTCTTC.

The chain employs TRBV11-2 and TRBJ1-3, with D perhaps TRBD1 (5 bases). Germline loops: CDR1 SGHAT, CDR2 FQNNGV. The CDR3 spans 15 residues. V dropped 5 bases and J dropped 4 bases, with 15 bases sitting between them. CDR3 DNA sequence: TGTGCCAGCAGCCAAGGGACGGAGGGGGGAAACACCATATATTTT. It yields the protein CASSQGTEGGNTIYF.

This chain links TRBV30 with TRBJ1-2; the D is unclear. The CDR3 spans 10 residues. V lost 2 bases and J lost 10, with 8 bases in between. CDR1 is GTSNPN and CDR2 is SVGIG in the germline V gene (reference sequence). The CDR3 spells CAWSLVDYTF. The CDR3 DNA reads as TGTGCCTGGAGTCTGGTAGACTACACCTTC.

Note on this clone: A much larger clone lies one base from this, so it may be a read error. The sample holds other DNA sequences that translate to the same CDR3. The rearrangement links TRBV4-3 to TRBJ1-1, with unresolved D. CDR1 LGHNA and CDR2 YSLEER come from the germline V gene. Trimming removed 0 bases at V and 1 base at J, with 3 bases between. This CDR3 has 13 amino acids. CDR3 sequence: CASSQDRNTEAFF. The CDR3 bases are TGCGCCAGCAGCCAAGACCGGAACACTGAAGCTTTCTTT.

V is TRBV7-8 and J is TRBJ1-1; D perhaps matches TRBD1 (5 bases). The CDR3 covers 14 residues. CDR1 and CDR2 (germline): SGHVS, FQNEAQ. V lost 7 bases and J 1 base, leaving 13 bases between the germline ends. The CDR3: CASTRGAGNTEAFF. Here the CDR3 DNA reads TGTGCCAGCACTCGCGGGGCGGGGAACACTGAAGCTTTCTTT.